The 28 T cell receptor beta chains given below trace back to one sample, sequenced in a study of shared clonotypes between healthy human individuals. Some clones are missing from TCRdb's copy, which holds only in-frame ones; the method was immunoSEQ multiplex PCR. The sample records a few million clones, roughly 93% being singletons. The sequenced sample consisted of naive CD4+ T cells from PBMCs. The sample's subset: CD45RA+ positively selected. These receptors all stem from a man younger than 35 in good health. Some clones in this sample may be carry-over from other donors' samples.

The genes are TRBV7-9 and TRBJ2-4; D gene ambiguous. The CDR3 extends over 13 amino acids. Germline V gives CDR1 SEHNR, CDR2 FQNEAQ (reference sequence). The ends were cut back, 2 bases at V and 9 bases at J, with 11 bases in the middle. The CDR3: CASSLSLVSIQYF. DNA for the CDR3: TGTGCCAGCAGCTTATCCCTTGTAAGCATTCAGTACTTC.

In DNA form, the CDR3 reads TGTGCCAGCAGCGTAGCTACGGGGTGGGACAGGGGGGACGAGCAGTACTTC. Protein: CASSVATGWDRGDEQYF. V usage is TRBV9 and J usage is TRBJ2-7; TRBD1 matches at 11 bases. V shed 0 bases, J shed 5 bases, and the junction held 10 bases outside the gene matches. The CDR3 has 17 amino acids. Germline V gene lookup returns CDR1 SGDLS and CDR2 YYNGEE.

This rearrangement joins TRBV28 to TRBJ2-7; TRBD1 or TRBD2 may be the D gene (5 bases each). The germline CDR1 and CDR2 sequences are MDHEN and SYDVKM. The CDR3 loop spans 12 amino acids. Trimming took off 10 bases at V and 5 bases at J, with 15 bases between the two ends. CDR3 residues: CATWGPLDEQYF. The CDR3 region has the DNA TGTGCCACCTGGGGACCCCTCGACGAGCAGTACTTC. Filled out from reference TRBV28 and TRBJ2-7, the complete variable domain reads DVKVTQSSRYLVKRTGEKVFLECVQDMDHENMFWYRQDPGLGLRLIYFSYDVKMKEKGDIPEGYSVSREKKERFSLILESASTNQTSMYLCATWGPLDEQYFGPGTRLTVT.

Turning to this clone: One end of the junction is discordant with germline, which a read error may explain. The chain has TRBV5-6 and TRBJ2-6; unclear D gene. Germline V gene sequence: CDR1 SGHDT, CDR2 YYEEEE. The CDR3 has 17 amino acids. The CDR3 loop reads CASSLLSPTSGVNVLTF. CDR3 DNA sequence: TGTGCCAGCAGCTTGCTTAGTCCTACCTCTGGGGTCAACGTCCTGACTTTC.

The V and J genes are TRBV6-5 and TRBJ1-3, with a weak D call TRBD1 (5 bases). In germline, CDR1 is MNHEY, CDR2 SVGAGI. Trimming removed 6 bases from V and 8 bases from J, with 14 bases in between. The CDR3 sequence is 13 residues long. CDR3 amino acids: CASRLTGRDTIYF. For the CDR3, the DNA is TGTGCCAGCAGGCTAACAGGTCGGGACACCATATATTTT.

This chain joins TRBV28 and TRBJ1-5, with D possibly matching TRBD1 (5 bases). The CDR3 length is 15 residues. Germline CDR1 is MDHEN and CDR2 is SYDVKM. Trimming shortened V by 5 bases and J by 0 bases, and 11 bases separated the two germline ends. DNA of the CDR3: TGTGCCAGCAGTGTTGGGGGGAATAGCAATCAGCCCCAGCATTTT. It encodes CASSVGGNSNQPQHF.

This chain joins TRBV2 and TRBJ2-7; TRBD2 agrees at 11 bases. This CDR3 is 15 amino acids long. J lost 6 bases, V lost 3 bases, and 7 bases had no gene match. Germline V gene data show CDR1 as SNHLY and CDR2 as FYNNEI. The CDR3 is CASSDPASGRREQYF. CDR3 sequence (DNA): TGTGCCAGCAGTGATCCGGCTAGCGGGAGGCGCGAGCAGTACTTC.

The chain carries TRBV28 and TRBJ2-3; 7 nucleotides agree with TRBD2. Germline-derived CDR1 and CDR2 are MDHEN and SYDVKM. The CDR3 loop spans 15 amino acids. The trim removed 2 bases at V and 4 bases at J, leaving 6 bases unmatched. The CDR3 DNA follows: TGTGCCAGCAGTTTAGGGGGGGTTGGGGCAGATACGCAGTATTTT. Translation gives CASSLGGVGADTQYF.

This clone has a single count. The chain is built from TRBV28 and TRBJ1-4; possibly TRBD1 for D (6 bases). CDR3 length equals 15 residues. CDR1 MDHEN and CDR2 SYDVKM come from the germline V gene. V gave up 6 bases and J gave up 3 bases, with 14 bases separating them. In DNA, the CDR3 is TGTGCCAGCAGCCGGGCAGGGGCCTCTAATGAAAAACTGTTTTTT. Translation: CASSRAGASNEKLFF.

In the case of this clone: This CDR3 is also generated by other DNA sequences in the sample. V is TRBV5-1 and J is TRBJ2-5; D is tentatively TRBD1 or TRBD2 (5 bases each). The V end lost 0 bases, the J end lost 4 bases, and 7 bases lay between the germline ends. This CDR3 comprises 13 residues. Germline V gene lookup returns CDR1 SGHRS and CDR2 YFSETQ. The CDR3 here is CASSLGGRETQYF. CDR3 nucleotide sequence: TGCGCCAGCAGCTTGGGGGGGAGAGAGACCCAGTACTTC.

CDR3 residues: CASSLTETYEQYF. The CDR3, as DNA: TGTGCCAGCTCACTGACGGAGACCTACGAGCAGTACTTC. The chain recombines TRBV18 with TRBJ2-7; D is uncertain. The V gene's germline CDR1 is KGHSH and CDR2 LQKENI. The CDR3 extends over 13 amino acids. The V gene lost 4 bases and the J gene lost 2 bases, with 9 bases spanning the gap.

This rearrangement joins TRBV6-6 to TRBJ2-7, with D maybe TRBD2 (5 bases). CDR3 length: 16 amino acids. Germline CDR1 MNHNY, CDR2 SVGAGI (reference sequence). Trimming removed 3 bases from V and 5 bases from J, with 20 bases in between. The CDR3 loop is CASSYREGPLLHEQYF. The CDR3 nucleotides read TGTGCCAGCAGTTATCGGGAAGGACCCCTCCTACACGAGCAGTACTTC.

The chain has TRBV9 and TRBJ1-3; 7 nucleotides agree with TRBD1. CDR3 length: 16 amino acids. J gave up 2 bases and V 4 bases, and 9 bases lay outside the gene matches. From germline, CDR1 is SGDLS and CDR2 YYNGEE. The DNA for the CDR3 is TGTGCCAGCAGCCCCCAACTAGGGACAGCTGGAAACACCATATATTTT. Its protein is CASSPQLGTAGNTIYF.

This rearrangement joins TRBV5-1 to TRBJ1-4; TRBD1 is a possible D gene (5 bases). CDR3 length: 16 residues. Trimming took 3 bases from V and 8 from J, leaving 20 bases between them. Germline CDR1 SGHRS, CDR2 YFSETQ. CDR3 nucleotide sequence: TGCGCCAGCAGCTCAGCCTTCGGGGGTGTAGGGGAAAAACTGTTTTTT. Translation: CASSSAFGGVGEKLFF.

This clone was recorded a few times. The genes are TRBV19 and TRBJ2-7, with a possible D match to TRBD1 (5 bases). CDR1 is LNHDA and CDR2 is SQIVND in the germline V gene (reference sequence). CDR3 length: 14 residues. V lost 5 bases and J 1 base, leaving 12 bases between the germline ends. CDR3 in amino acids: CASSVQGRSYEQYF. The CDR3 DNA sequence: TGTGCCAGTAGTGTCCAGGGCCGGTCCTACGAGCAGTACTTC.

In DNA form, the CDR3 reads TGTGCCAGCAGCTTAAAGGGTGCGGGGACGCAGTATTTT. It translates to CASSLKGAGTQYF. The chain is built from TRBV7-3 and TRBJ2-3, with D possibly matching TRBD2 (6 bases). V was trimmed by 1 base and J by 9 bases, leaving 11 bases between them. CDR1 SGHTA and CDR2 FQGTGA come from the germline V gene. CDR3 size: 13 residues.

The chain carries TRBV28 and TRBJ2-5, with 9 bases lining up with TRBD2. V lost 6 bases and J lost 5; bases outside the gene matches: 7. CDR1 MDHEN and CDR2 SYDVKM come from the germline V gene. The CDR3 is 14 residues long. This CDR3 reads CASSPGGRGETQYF. The CDR3 bases are TGTGCCAGCAGCCCCGGCGGGAGGGGGGAGACCCAGTACTTC.

The chain recombines TRBV21-1 with TRBJ2-7; the D segment call TRBD2 is taken from the table without a DNA check. TRBV21-1 is noted as a pseudogene. The length of the CDR3 is 14 residues. The CDR3 sequence is CASSPLEGFYEQYF. For the CDR3, the DNA is TGTGCCAGCAGCCCACTGGAGGGGTTCTACGAGCAGTACTTC.

This sequence joins TRBV29-1 and TRBJ2-2, with 8 bases aligning to TRBD1. Germline V CDR1 and CDR2: SQVTM, ANQGSEA. The J segment lost 4 bases and the V segment lost 7 bases, leaving 8 bases of the junction unmatched. This CDR3 is 14 amino acids long. The CDR3 DNA reads TGCAGCGCGGACGGACAGGGTCGCACCGGGGAGCTGTTTTTT. Its protein product is CSADGQGRTGELFF.

The chain is built from TRBV10-3 and TRBJ2-1; 7 nucleotides match TRBD2. The CDR3 consists of 16 residues. Looked up from germline, CDR1 is ENHRY and CDR2 is SYGVKD. V lost 3 bases to trimming and J lost 0 bases; unmatched junction nucleotides: 5. This CDR3 is CAISEPGGSSYNEQFF. The CDR3 coding sequence is TGTGCCATCAGTGAACCGGGCGGGAGCTCCTACAATGAGCAGTTCTTC.

This sequence joins TRBV18 and TRBJ2-2, with D uncertain. V was cut by 2 bases and J by 5 bases, with 9 bases left in between. The CDR3 runs to 14 residues. From germline, CDR1 is KGHSH and CDR2 LQKENI. The CDR3 DNA reads TGTGCCAGCTCACCAATATCCCAAACCGGGGAGCTGTTTTTT. Its protein product is CASSPISQTGELFF.

This clone appeared a single time. The sample carries other DNA sequences with the same CDR3. This sequence joins TRBV11-2 and TRBJ1-1; weak D call: TRBD1 (6 bases). The CDR3 extends over 15 amino acids. Germline CDR1 is SGHAT and CDR2 is FQNNGV. V lost 1 base to trimming and J lost 0 bases, with 9 bases between them. The CDR3 loop reads CASSLAGQLNTEAFF. The CDR3 nucleotides are TGTGCCAGCAGCTTAGCAGGACAGCTGAACACTGAAGCTTTCTTT.

J is TRBJ2-7 and V is TRBV10-3; the match to TRBD1 covers 7 bases. V gave up 1 base and J gave up 6 bases; unmatched junction bases: 9. The CDR3 runs to 15 residues. Germline assignment: CDR1 ENHRY and CDR2 SYGVKD. CDR3 loop: CAISELGTALLEQYF. The CDR3 region has the DNA TGTGCCATCAGTGAGTTAGGGACAGCCCTCCTCGAGCAGTACTTC.

This chain joins TRBV28 and TRBJ2-3; TRBD2 aligns across 8 bases. Germline CDR1 and CDR2: MDHEN and SYDVKM. The ends lost 5 bases at V and 0 bases at J; junction bases unmatched: 10. The CDR3 covers 17 residues. In nucleotides, the CDR3 is TGTGCCAGCAGTCTACCCGGCGGGAGGCCTAGCACAGATACGCAGTATTTT. Its translation is CASSLPGGRPSTDTQYF.

The chain combines TRBV29-1 with TRBJ1-4, with D uncertain. Trimming pared 4 bases from V and 6 bases from J, leaving 6 bases between. This CDR3 is 11 amino acids long. Germline V gene data show CDR1 as SQVTM and CDR2 as ANQGSEA. The CDR3 DNA sequence: TGCAGCGTTGGGGCCGATGAAAAACTGTTTTTT. Its translation: CSVGADEKLFF.

The rearrangement links TRBV4-1 to TRBJ2-7; TRBD2 aligns across 8 bases. Germline CDR1 and CDR2: MGHRA and YSYEKL. The length of the CDR3 is 16 residues. V was clipped by 4 bases and J by 2 bases; unmatched bases: 10. CDR3 nucleotide sequence: TGCGCCAGCAGCCCCAATGCGGGGGGCTTTGCCTACGAGCAGTACTTC. Its translation: CASSPNAGGFAYEQYF.

The rearrangement links TRBV5-1 to TRBJ1-3; D perhaps matches TRBD1 (6 bases). The CDR3 loop spans 19 amino acids. From germline, CDR1 is SGHRS and CDR2 YFSETQ. Between the trimmed V and J ends, which lost 0 bases and 7 bases, there was a span of 26 bases. The CDR3 DNA reads as TGCGCCAGCAGCTTGGACCCTCGGGGGGCTCAGTCGGGTCGGAACACCATATATTTT. Translated, it gives CASSLDPRGAQSGRNTIYF.

The rearrangement links TRBV11-2 to TRBJ1-1; no clear D. The CDR3 extends over 17 amino acids. Germline V gene data show CDR1 as SGHAT and CDR2 as FQNNGV. V shed 5 bases and J shed 4 bases, with 23 bases lying between them. The CDR3 bases are TGTGCCAGCAGCCCCCGTTTAATCCTGACGGAAATCACTGAAGCTTTCTTT. This sequence encodes CASSPRLILTEITEAFF.